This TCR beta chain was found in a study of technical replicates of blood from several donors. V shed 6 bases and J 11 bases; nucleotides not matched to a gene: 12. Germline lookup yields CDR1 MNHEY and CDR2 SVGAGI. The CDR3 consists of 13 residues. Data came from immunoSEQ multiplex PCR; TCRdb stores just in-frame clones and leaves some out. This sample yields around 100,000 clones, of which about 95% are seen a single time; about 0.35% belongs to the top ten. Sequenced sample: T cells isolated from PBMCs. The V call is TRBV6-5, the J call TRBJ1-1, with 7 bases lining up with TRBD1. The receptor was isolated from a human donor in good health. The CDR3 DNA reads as TGTGCCAGCAGCCGTGGACAGGCGTTGTGGGCTTTCTTT. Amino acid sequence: CASSRGQALWAFF.